Presented here are 24 T cell receptor beta chains from one specimen sequenced in a study of T cells in lung cancer brain metastases. Clones were sequenced by immunoSEQ multiplex PCR, and TCRdb holds only the in-frame ones, with some missing. The sample lists 3,900 or so clones, over 85% occurring once. The sequenced sample was tumor tissue from the primary lung tumor. The receptors come from a man in his 60s with non-small cell lung cancer.

The chain has TRBV25-1 and TRBJ1-2; D unresolved. Germline assignment: CDR1 MGHDK and CDR2 SYGVNS. Deletions cut 5 bases from V and 4 bases from J, with 14 bases between. This CDR3 region has 14 residues. CDR3 protein: CASSPRQLLYGYTF. The DNA for the CDR3 is TGTGCCAGCAGTCCCCGACAACTTCTCTATGGCTACACCTTC.

This sequence joins TRBV2 and TRBJ2-7, with 7 bases that match TRBD2. V gave up 3 bases and J gave up 3 bases; unmatched junction bases: 5. The CDR3 loop spans 14 amino acids. Germline-derived CDR1 and CDR2 are SNHLY and FYNNEI. The CDR3 loop is CASSEMERDYEQYF. CDR3 sequence (DNA): TGTGCCAGCAGTGAGATGGAGCGGGACTACGAGCAGTACTTC. Based on the CDR3 plus reference TRBV2 and TRBJ2-7, the full variable domain is EPEVTQTPSHQVTQMGQEVILRCVPISNHLYFYWYRQILGQKVEFLVSFYNNEISEKSEIFDDQFSVERPDGSNFTLKIRSTKLEDSAMYFCASSEMERDYEQYFGPGTRLTVT.

This chain joins TRBV27 and TRBJ2-1; D remains unclear. Trimming removed 5 bases from V and 3 bases from J, with 17 bases in between. Germline lookup yields CDR1 MNHEY and CDR2 SMNVEV (reference sequence). This CDR3 is built from 16 residues. The CDR3: CASSPPPGPYYNEQFF. In DNA form, the CDR3 reads TGTGCCAGCAGTCCTCCGCCGGGCCCTTACTACAATGAGCAGTTCTTC.

The V gene is TRBV7-9, the J gene TRBJ2-1; D is undetermined. With 5 bases removed from V and 8 bases from J, the gap between germline ends came to 10 bases. The germline V gene has CDR1 SEHNR and CDR2 FQNEAQ (reference sequence). The CDR3 length is 12 residues. CDR3 sequence reads: CASSLTWYEQFF. CDR3 in DNA: TGTGCCAGCAGCCTTACCTGGTATGAGCAGTTCTTC.

The rearrangement links TRBV11-3 to TRBJ2-2; 10 bases agree with TRBD2. The V gene's germline CDR1 is SGHNT and CDR2 YENEEA. The CDR3 covers 16 residues. V gave up 1 base and J gave up 1 base; unmatched junction bases: 0. DNA of the CDR3: TGTGCCAGCAGCTTAGGGACTAGCGGGAACACCGGGGAGCTGTTTTTT. Protein: CASSLGTSGNTGELFF.

The chain joins TRBV5-1 to TRBJ2-3, with TRBD2 matching over 15 bases. J lost 6 bases, V lost 0 bases, and 2 bases had no gene match. This CDR3 has 16 amino acids. Germline CDR1 and CDR2: SGHRS and YFSETQ. DNA for the CDR3: TGCGCCAGCAGCTTGGGGACTAGCGGGAGGGCTGATACGCAGTATTTT. This sequence encodes CASSLGTSGRADTQYF. The full variable domain, in which reference TRBV5-1 and TRBJ2-3 provide the parts outside the CDR3, is KAGVTQTPRYLIKTRGQQVTLSCSPISGHRSVSWYQQTPGQGLQFLFEYFSETQRNKGNFPGRFSGRQFSNSRSEMNVSTLELGDSALYLCASSLGTSGRADTQYFGPGTRLTVL.

V is TRBV27 and J is TRBJ1-2, with a possible D match to TRBD1 (6 bases). V lost 5 bases, J lost 7 bases, and 17 bases lay in between. CDR1 is MNHEY, CDR2 SMNVEV, per germline (reference sequence). There are 14 residues in the CDR3. The CDR3 coding sequence is TGTGCCAGCAGTCGCTCTGAGGGGGTCGCTGGCTACACCTTC. This translates into CASSRSEGVAGYTF.

This clone was observed once. This sequence joins TRBV30 and TRBJ2-2, with 7 bases fitting TRBD2. Germline V lookup: CDR1 GTSNPN, CDR2 SVGIG (reference sequence). With 2 bases clipped from V and 5 bases from J, the junction kept 11 bases outside the gene matches. CDR3 length equals 16 residues. The CDR3 sequence: CAWSFTGTTETGELFF. CDR3 coding DNA: TGTGCCTGGAGTTTCACCGGGACTACGGAGACCGGGGAGCTGTTTTTT.

Here the CDR3 reads CASSQDITWGGEAFF. The CDR3 bases are TGCGCCAGCAGCCAAGATATAACTTGGGGGGGTGAAGCTTTCTTT. The rearrangement joins TRBV4-3 to TRBJ1-1, with D possibly matching TRBD1 (5 bases). The CDR3 is made up of 15 amino acids. Trimming shortened V by 0 bases and J by 7 bases, and 15 bases separated the two germline ends. CDR1 and CDR2 from the germline V gene are LGHNA and YSLEER.

V usage is TRBV18 and J usage is TRBJ2-3, with 14 positions matching TRBD2. Germline CDR1 and CDR2: KGHSH and LQKENI. CDR3 length: 17 residues. The junction had 6 bases not matched to a gene; V was cut back by 6 bases and J by 1 base. For the CDR3, the DNA is TGTGCCAGCTCTGATCAGACTAGCGGGAGGGGCACAGATACGCAGTATTTT. Translated: CASSDQTSGRGTDTQYF.

The V and J genes are TRBV30 and TRBJ1-1, with D possibly TRBD1 on 5 matching bases. The CDR3 has 18 residues. The V gene's germline CDR1 is GTSNPN and CDR2 SVGIG (reference sequence). V dropped 0 bases and J dropped 11 bases, with 31 bases sitting between them. The CDR3 DNA sequence: TGTGCCTGGAGTGTATGGATCGGACCATCCGGGGCCGGGAAGGGTGCTTTCTTT. Translating it yields CAWSVWIGPSGAGKGAFF.

The chain employs TRBV19 and TRBJ2-3; TRBD1 matches 8 bases. The CDR3 has 16 amino acids. The germline CDR1 and CDR2 sequences are LNHDA and SQIVND (reference sequence). V gave up 3 bases and J gave up 6 bases; unmatched junction bases: 11. The CDR3 here is CASSMSGQGASDTQYF. The CDR3 DNA follows: TGTGCCAGTAGTATGTCGGGGCAGGGGGCTTCGGATACGCAGTATTTT.

The chain recombines TRBV12-5 with TRBJ1-5; D remains ambiguous. The V gene's germline CDR1 is LGHNT and CDR2 FRNRAP. The CDR3 consists of 14 residues. V lost 8 bases and J 2 bases, leaving 13 bases between the germline ends. The CDR3 loop reads CASSLSLGNQPQHF. CDR3 DNA sequence: TGTGCTAGTTCGTTGTCCCTTGGCAATCAGCCCCAGCATTTT.

V is TRBV28 and J is TRBJ1-1, with D unresolved. Germline V lookup: CDR1 MDHEN, CDR2 SYDVKM. The CDR3 has 13 residues. Between the trimmed V and J ends, which lost 9 bases and 0 bases, there was a span of 11 bases. CDR3: CASINPMNTEAFF. CDR3 nucleotide sequence: TGTGCCAGTATAAATCCCATGAACACTGAAGCTTTCTTT.

This chain links TRBV9 with TRBJ1-3, with 12 bases that match TRBD1. The CDR3 covers 22 residues. Germline CDR1 SGDLS, CDR2 YYNGEE. Trimming removed 0 bases from V and 2 bases from J; junction bases left unmatched: 18. The CDR3 bases are TGTGCCAGCAGCGTAGAAGGGTCCCGGGACAGGGGGCGCGGGGGGCCTGGAAACACCATATATTTT. This sequence encodes CASSVEGSRDRGRGGPGNTIYF.

The V and J genes are TRBV6-5 and TRBJ1-1; a weak D match, TRBD1 (6 bases). The CDR3 consists of 14 residues. Germline CDR1 and CDR2: MNHEY and SVGAGI. Trimming removed 8 bases at V and 0 bases at J, with 13 bases between. The CDR3 loop reads CASHRAQLNTEAFF. DNA of the CDR3: TGTGCCAGCCACAGGGCGCAGTTGAACACTGAAGCTTTCTTT.

This rearrangement joins TRBV7-9 to TRBJ1-1; D is unresolved. This CDR3 has 13 amino acids. V lost 3 bases to trimming and J lost 3 bases, with 8 bases between them. Germline loops: CDR1 SEHNR, CDR2 FQNEAQ (reference sequence). The CDR3 DNA reads as TGTGCCAGCAGCTTGGAGCCAGACACTGAAGCTTTCTTT. This gives the protein CASSLEPDTEAFF.

V usage is TRBV6-5 and J usage is TRBJ1-5, with D hard to call. Germline CDR1 is MNHEY and CDR2 is SVGAGI. The CDR3 loop spans 15 amino acids. V lost 0 bases, J lost 4 bases, and 10 bases lay in between. The CDR3 sequence is CASSYSGLPNQPQHF. CDR3 DNA sequence: TGTGCCAGCAGTTACTCTGGGTTACCAAATCAGCCCCAGCATTTT.

In this sample, this clone turned up a few times. V usage is TRBV29-1 and J usage is TRBJ2-3; unclear D gene. V dropped 5 bases and J dropped 3 bases, with 6 bases sitting between them. Germline values: CDR1 SQVTM, CDR2 ANQGSEA. The CDR3 has 11 amino acids. The CDR3: CSVIRTDTQYF. The CDR3, as DNA: TGCAGCGTTATCAGAACAGATACGCAGTATTTT.

J is TRBJ1-1 and V is TRBV7-8, with unresolved D. The CDR3 is 15 amino acids. Deletions cut 5 bases from V and 5 bases from J, with 18 bases between. Germline V gene data show CDR1 as SGHVS and CDR2 as FQNEAQ. This CDR3 reads CASSPQGLSRTEAFF. The CDR3 DNA follows: TGTGCCAGCAGCCCCCAAGGATTAAGCAGAACTGAAGCTTTCTTT.

V usage is TRBV7-8 and J usage is TRBJ2-1; a possible D gene is TRBD1 (5 bases). This CDR3 region has 13 residues. Between the trimmed V and J ends, which lost 5 bases and 3 bases, there was a span of 8 bases. The V gene's germline CDR1 is SGHVS and CDR2 FQNEAQ. The CDR3: CASSAQGYNEQFF. CDR3 in DNA: TGTGCCAGCAGCGCCCAGGGCTACAATGAGCAGTTCTTC.

The chain combines TRBV6-6 with TRBJ1-1, with D possibly being TRBD1 (6 bases). The V and J ends lost 5 bases and 2 bases respectively, with 9 bases between them. The CDR3 consists of 13 residues. Germline V CDR1 and CDR2: MNHNY, SVGAGI (reference sequence). CDR3 coding DNA: TGTGCCAGCAGTGGGACAACCAACACTGAAGCTTTCTTT. This codes for CASSGTTNTEAFF.

The chain links TRBV11-2 to TRBJ1-5; D gene ambiguous. Germline loops: CDR1 SGHAT, CDR2 FQNNGV. The length of the CDR3 is 15 residues. Deletions cut 5 bases from V and 0 bases from J, with 11 bases between. DNA of the CDR3: TGTGCCAGCAGCATCAGTACTCATAGCAATCAGCCCCAGCATTTT. It translates to CASSISTHSNQPQHF.

The chain links TRBV15 to TRBJ2-7; D is undetermined. V lost 0 bases and J 0 bases, leaving 12 bases between the germline ends. This CDR3 region has 16 residues. The germline V gene encodes CDR1 LNHNV and CDR2 YYDKDF (reference sequence). For the CDR3, the DNA is TGTGCCACCAGCAGAGATGGCGCCGCTGCCTCCTACGAGCAGTACTTC. This gives the protein CATSRDGAAASYEQYF. Full variable domain (remainder filled in from reference TRBV15 and TRBJ2-7): DAMVIQNPRYQVTQFGKPVTLSCSQTLNHNVMYWYQQKSSQAPKLLFHYYDKDFNNEADTPDNFQSRRPNTSFCFLDIRSPGLGDTAMYLCATSRDGAAASYEQYFGPGTRLTVT.